This T cell receptor beta chain was captured by sequencing in a study of identical twins. This clonotype was observed a handful of times. MiXCR, applied by TCRdb to the 5' RACE reads, yields one record per CDR3 protein. Here the sample spans some 1,700,000 distinct CDR3 sequences, around 33% being singletons. Trimming cost V 6 bases and J 3 bases, with 12 bases left between them. The CDR3 covers 14 residues. Germline lookup yields CDR1 SGHRS and CDR2 YFSETQ. The V gene is TRBV5-1, the J gene TRBJ2-2; possible D gene TRBD1, 6 bases. The TCR comes from a newborn girl in good health. The source material was cord blood. The CDR3 loop reads CASTNTGYTGELFF. The CDR3, as DNA: TGCGCCAGCACCAATACAGGGTACACCGGGGAGCTGTTTTTT.